The present TCR beta chain was sequenced within a study of cytomegalovirus exposure and HLA in healthy donors. Study findings and constraints: The study reported that TCR beta sequences accurately predicted HLA-A and HLA-B alleles in most subjects.

In regard to this clone: What it binds is unknown.

The PCR employed 60 Vbeta primers together with 13 Jbeta primers. The repertoire was sequenced with immunoSEQ multiplex PCR; TCRdb's copy has only in-frame clones and lacks some. The table shows more than 110,000 clones, with approximately 80% occurring only once. The sample taken for sequencing was PBMCs. The origin of this receptor is a male donor in good health and CMV-seronegative.

CDR3 loop: CASTGGGAYNEQFF. The CDR3 DNA reads as TGTGCCAGCACCGGGGGAGGCGCCTACAATGAGCAGTTCTTC. The chain has TRBV28 and TRBJ2-1; perhaps TRBD2 as D (6 bases). Germline V CDR1 and CDR2: MDHEN, SYDVKM. V was trimmed by 7 bases and J by 2 bases, leaving 12 bases between them. The CDR3 extends over 14 amino acids.